The 28 T cell receptor beta chains below all came from one sample that was sequenced in a study of blood T cell repertoires in COVID-19. The repertoire was sequenced with immunoSEQ multiplex PCR; TCRdb's copy has only in-frame clones and lacks some. The sample yields about 170,000 clones, more than 75% seen once. The sequenced material came from peripheral blood. These receptors were collected from a man younger than 30 with active or convalescent COVID-19.

The chain recombines TRBV18 with TRBJ2-1; no clear D. This CDR3 has 15 amino acids. Germline V lookup: CDR1 KGHSH, CDR2 LQKENI. Between the trimmed V and J ends, which lost 6 bases and 1 base, there was a span of 13 bases. The CDR3 nucleotides are TGTGCCAGCTCCCAAAACAGTATATCCTACAATGAGCAGTTCTTC. Translated, it gives CASSQNSISYNEQFF.

The chain uses TRBV2 and TRBJ1-1, with 8 bases lining up with TRBD1. The CDR3 contains 16 residues. CDR1 SNHLY and CDR2 FYNNEI come from the germline V gene. J lost 1 base, V lost 5 bases, and 9 bases had no gene match. CDR3 residues: CASSPGGLGKNTEAFF. The CDR3 bases are TGTGCCAGCAGTCCAGGGGGCTTGGGAAAGAACACTGAAGCTTTCTTT. The full variable domain, in which reference TRBV2 and TRBJ1-1 provide the parts outside the CDR3, is EPEVTQTPSHQVTQMGQEVILRCVPISNHLYFYWYRQILGQKVEFLVSFYNNEISEKSEIFDDQFSVERPDGSNFTLKIRSTKLEDSAMYFCASSPGGLGKNTEAFFGQGTRLTVV.

The V call is TRBV13, the J call TRBJ1-2, with 11 bases aligning to TRBD1. Looked up from germline, CDR1 is PRHDT and CDR2 is FYEKMQ (reference sequence). This CDR3 has 15 amino acids. The trim removed 4 bases at V and 5 bases at J, leaving 6 bases unmatched. The CDR3 sequence: CASSWRTGGLYGYTF. The CDR3 region has the DNA TGTGCCAGCAGCTGGAGGACAGGGGGCCTTTATGGCTACACCTTC. Full variable domain (outside the CDR3, taken from reference TRBV13 and TRBJ1-2): AAGVIQSPRHLIKEKRETATLKCYPIPRHDTVYWYQQGPGQDPQFLISFYEKMQSDKGSIPDRFSAQQFSDYHSELNMSSLELGDSALYFCASSWRTGGLYGYTFGSGTRLTVV.

The V call is TRBV30, the J call TRBJ2-5, with D uncertain. V was shortened by 6 bases and J by 5 bases, with 7 bases between the two germline ends. CDR1 and CDR2 from the germline V gene are GTSNPN and SVGIG (reference sequence). The CDR3 runs to 10 residues. The CDR3 DNA follows: TGTGCCTGTGCACAGGAGACCCAGTACTTC. Protein: CACAQETQYF.

This chain joins TRBV6-2 or TRBV6-3 and TRBJ1-1; 7 bases fit TRBD1. The CDR3 has 14 amino acids. Trimming removed 2 bases from V and 4 bases from J; junction bases left unmatched: 4. The germline gives CDR1 MNHEY, CDR2 SVGEGT. Here the CDR3 DNA reads TGTGCCAGCAGTTACAGACAGGGAAGCACTGAAGCTTTCTTT. Its translation: CASSYRQGSTEAFF.

The chain has TRBV7-2 and TRBJ1-6, with D unclear. The CDR3 contains 14 residues. Germline V gene lookup returns CDR1 SGHTA and CDR2 FQGNSA. Trimming shortened V by 5 bases and J by 12 bases, and 17 bases separated the two germline ends. As DNA, the CDR3 is TGTGCCAGCAGCGCACAGTACCCGGGAGGACCCCTCCACTTT. The encoded protein is CASSAQYPGGPLHF.

This clone showed up just once. J is TRBJ2-2 and V is TRBV4-1; D unclear. V lost 2 bases and J 3 bases, leaving 7 bases between the germline ends. The CDR3 consists of 14 residues. The germline CDR1 and CDR2 sequences are MGHRA and YSYEKL. CDR3 residues: CASSQLRDTGELFF. Written as DNA, the CDR3 is TGCGCCAGCAGCCAACTCCGGGACACCGGGGAGCTGTTTTTT.

This clone was detected a few times. The J gene is TRBJ1-1, the V gene TRBV6-5; 12 nucleotides align to TRBD1. J was trimmed by 8 bases and V by 6 bases; bases with no gene match: 7. Germline loops: CDR1 MNHEY, CDR2 SVGAGI. The CDR3 sequence is 14 residues long. CDR3: CASRSGQGAREAFF. CDR3 DNA sequence: TGTGCCAGCAGATCGGGACAGGGGGCTAGGGAAGCTTTCTTT.

The chain is built from TRBV2 and TRBJ2-2; D possibly corresponds to TRBD1 (5 bases). There are 14 residues in the CDR3. Trimming took 8 bases from V and 2 from J, leaving 12 bases between them. CDR1 is SNHLY and CDR2 is FYNNEI in the germline V gene. The CDR3 coding sequence is TGTGCCAGCGGACAAAGGACAAACACCGGGGAGCTGTTTTTT. Its protein product is CASGQRTNTGELFF.

This sequence joins TRBV5-1 and TRBJ1-2; 8 nucleotides match TRBD1. The V and J ends lost 4 bases and 4 bases, in that order; junction bases with no gene match: 3. Germline assignment: CDR1 SGHRS and CDR2 YFSETQ. This CDR3 is 13 amino acids long. The CDR3 sequence is CASSQDRVYGYTF. The CDR3 DNA is TGCGCCAGCAGCCAGGACAGGGTCTATGGCTACACCTTC.

Note on this clone: Other DNA sequences in this sample translate to the same CDR3. This chain joins TRBV2 and TRBJ1-5, with D possibly TRBD1 on 5 matching bases. V lost 6 bases to trimming and J lost 2 bases, with 11 bases between them. The CDR3 sequence is 14 residues long. Per the germline V gene, CDR1 is SNHLY and CDR2 is FYNNEI. Written as DNA, the CDR3 is TGTGCCAGCAGCTGGACAAGGGGCAATCAGCCCCAGCATTTT. It is translated as CASSWTRGNQPQHF.

The rearrangement links TRBV4-2 to TRBJ2-2; a weak D match, TRBD2 (5 bases). Germline CDR1 is LGHNA and CDR2 is YNFKEQ. V was pared by 2 bases and J by 5 bases, with 9 bases between. The CDR3 has 14 amino acids. The CDR3 DNA is TGTGCCAGCAGCCAACTAGCTGCAACCGGGGAGCTGTTTTTT. This encodes CASSQLAATGELFF.

The rearrangement uses TRBV24-1 and TRBJ1-5; a weak D match, TRBD1 (5 bases). This CDR3 contains 15 residues. Germline CDR1 and CDR2: KGHDR and SFDVKD. Trimming stripped 4 bases from V and 0 bases from J, with 9 bases between. In DNA, the CDR3 is TGTGCCACCAGTGAGGGGGGTTCTAGCAATCAGCCCCAGCATTTT. This codes for CATSEGGSSNQPQHF.

The rearrangement links TRBV11-2 to TRBJ1-2; D possibly corresponds to TRBD1 (5 bases). The CDR3 has 15 amino acids. The germline V gene has CDR1 SGHAT and CDR2 FQNNGV. V lost 5 bases to trimming and J lost 5 bases, with 18 bases between them. This CDR3 is CASSPSRGGEYGYTF. The CDR3 DNA reads TGTGCCAGCAGCCCCAGTCGGGGGGGGGAATATGGCTACACCTTC.

V usage is TRBV5-4 and J usage is TRBJ2-7; TRBD2 aligns across 9 bases. The CDR3 extends over 16 amino acids. V trimming: 0 bases; J trimming: 2 bases; junction bases outside the gene matches: 6. Germline V gives CDR1 SGHNT, CDR2 YYREEE (reference sequence). The CDR3 bases are TGTGCCAGCAGCTTGGCGGCTAGCGGGATCACCTACGAGCAGTACTTC. Translated, it gives CASSLAASGITYEQYF. The full variable domain, in which reference TRBV5-4 and TRBJ2-7 provide the parts outside the CDR3, is ETGVTQSPTHLIKTRGQQVTLRCSSQSGHNTVSWYQQALGQGPQFIFQYYREEENGRGNFPPRFSGLQFPNYSSELNVNALELDDSALYLCASSLAASGITYEQYFGPGTRLTVT.

The chain recombines TRBV10-3 with TRBJ2-3; 10 nucleotides line up with TRBD2. V was clipped by 0 bases and J by 3 bases; unmatched bases: 3. The CDR3 loop spans 16 amino acids. Germline V CDR1 and CDR2: ENHRY, SYGVKD. The CDR3 sequence is CAISESKGLATDTQYF. In nucleotides, the CDR3 is TGTGCCATCAGTGAGTCGAAGGGACTAGCGACAGATACGCAGTATTTT.

This chain joins TRBV21-1 and TRBJ1-6. TRBV21-1 is assigned pseudogene status. There are 19 residues in the CDR3. The CDR3 spells CASSKAPTGTSSYNSPLHF. In DNA form, the CDR3 reads TGTGCCAGCAGCAAAGCCCCGACAGGGACTAGCTCCTATAATTCACCCCTCCACTTT.

The V and J genes are TRBV11-2 and TRBJ1-2, with a weak D call TRBD1 (6 bases). Trimming left V 5 bases short and J 6 bases short, with 13 bases between. CDR1 and CDR2 from the germline V gene are SGHAT and FQNNGV. The CDR3 spans 13 residues. In DNA, the CDR3 is TGTGCCAGCAGCCTAACAGGGTTAGATGGCTACACCTTC. This sequence encodes CASSLTGLDGYTF.

The chain joins TRBV29-1 to TRBJ2-3; D is ambiguous. Germline V gene sequence: CDR1 SQVTM, CDR2 ANQGSEA. Trimming removed 3 bases from V and 2 bases from J, with 9 bases in between. The CDR3 runs to 13 residues. The CDR3 DNA is TGCAGCGTTGATTGGCAGTCCACAGATACGCAGTATTTT. Its translation is CSVDWQSTDTQYF.

The rearrangement links TRBV5-1 to TRBJ2-3; the match to TRBD2 covers 11 bases. CDR1 is SGHRS, CDR2 YFSETQ, per germline. Unmatched junction bases numbered 11, after V lost 5 bases and J lost 0 bases. The CDR3 runs 18 residues. As DNA, the CDR3 is TGCGCCAGCAGTCTCATGGGGACTAGCGGTACTAGCACAGATACGCAGTATTTT. Residues: CASSLMGTSGTSTDTQYF.

The J gene is TRBJ1-3, the V gene TRBV4-1; D gene uncertain. The germline V and J ends were trimmed by 1 base and 1 base, with 5 bases remaining between them. CDR3 length: 14 amino acids. CDR1 is MGHRA and CDR2 is YSYEKL in the germline V gene. The CDR3 sequence: CASSQVTSGNTIYF. CDR3 bases: TGCGCCAGCAGCCAAGTGACTTCTGGAAACACCATATATTTT.

This clone was seen only a few times. This chain connects TRBV4-2 to TRBJ1-4; 8 nucleotides line up with TRBD1. Germline values: CDR1 LGHNA, CDR2 YNFKEQ. The CDR3 covers 16 residues. V lost 3 bases and J lost 7; bases outside the gene matches: 10. CDR3 DNA sequence: TGTGCCAGCAGCCACGTCAGGGGGCGCGAAGTTGAAAAACTGTTTTTT. As protein: CASSHVRGREVEKLFF.

J is TRBJ2-1 and V is TRBV28; TRBD2 matches 12 bases. This CDR3 has 15 amino acids. Losses at the gene ends were 6 bases for V and 9 bases for J; bases not matched to a gene: 9. CDR1 is MDHEN and CDR2 is SYDVKM in the germline V gene. CDR3 sequence (DNA): TGTGCCAGCAGCCTAGGGGGACTAGCGGGCCCTGAGCAGTTCTTC. Translated: CASSLGGLAGPEQFF.

The CDR3 is CASSLDRLVTRPYEQYF. The CDR3 DNA reads TGTGCCAGCAGCTTAGATCGTTTAGTTACTAGACCCTACGAGCAGTACTTC. The chain is built from TRBV7-2 and TRBJ2-7; possibly TRBD2 for D (5 bases). CDR1 is SGHTA and CDR2 is FQGNSA in the germline V gene. Trimming stripped 1 base from V and 2 bases from J, with 18 bases between. This CDR3 is 17 amino acids long.

This rearrangement joins TRBV11-3 to TRBJ1-2; no definite D call. Germline CDR1 and CDR2: SGHNT and YENEEA. The CDR3 length is 15 residues. The V and J ends lost 5 bases and 2 bases respectively, with 15 bases between them. CDR3 sequence reads: CASSKSREANYGYTF. CDR3 coding DNA: TGTGCCAGCAGCAAGTCCCGGGAGGCCAACTATGGCTACACCTTC.

Note on this clone: Within the sample, other DNA sequences also encode this same CDR3. The CDR3 region has the DNA TGTGCCAGCTCACCACAGGGGGCGAGCAATCAGCCCCAGCATTTT. Its translation: CASSPQGASNQPQHF. This chain connects TRBV18 to TRBJ1-5, with 7 positions matching TRBD1. The V segment lost 1 base and the J segment 1 base; nucleotides outside the gene matches: 1. Per the germline V gene, CDR1 is KGHSH and CDR2 is LQKENI. The CDR3 contains 15 residues.

J is TRBJ1-6 and V is TRBV12-3 or TRBV12-4; 8 nucleotides align to TRBD1. The CDR3 loop spans 13 amino acids. V was pared by 5 bases and J by 10 bases, with 4 bases of the junction left unmatched. CDR3 sequence: CASSDRGNSPLHF. The CDR3, as DNA: TGTGCCAGCAGTGACAGGGGAAACTCACCCCTCCACTTT.

The chain joins TRBV3-1 (or the pseudogene TRBV3-2) to TRBJ1-1; D not certain. Trimming took 6 bases from V and 5 from J, leaving 16 bases between them. CDR1 and CDR2 from the germline V gene are LGHDT and YNNKEL (reference sequence). This CDR3 contains 14 residues. The CDR3 loop reads CASSTTGIMTEAFF. The CDR3 DNA sequence: TGTGCCAGCAGTACTACGGGGATTATGACTGAAGCTTTCTTT.